Listed below are T cell receptor beta chains from one sample, sequenced in a study of response to subunit inactivated influenza vaccine. A single record per CDR3 protein comes from TCRdb applying MiXCR to the RT-PCR reads. Among fewer than 550,000 distinct CDR3 sequences listed, approximately 24% were seen once. The sequences come from CD4+ T cells sorted from PBMCs, collected 4 to 6 days after vaccination. Source of these receptors: a man in his fifties or sixties who received an inactivated influenza vaccine. CDR3s include the opening cysteine and the closing phenylalanine or tryptophan. The D gene is left open where the match is weak. A row's size may be missing; if present it is once, few, many or a size class.

V	D	J	size	CDR3	DNA
TRBV28	TRBD1	TRBJ2-7	few	CASSPSGTGYEQYF	TGTGCCAGCAGTCCGTCCGGGACAGGCTACGAGCAGTACTTC
TRBV7-6	TRBD2	TRBJ2-5	few	CASRPGGRSGETQYF	TGTGCCAGCAGACCCGGGGGGAGGTCCGGGGAGACCCAGTACTTC
TRBV5-5	TRBD2	TRBJ2-1	NA	CASSRRLADNEQFF	TGTGCCAGCAGCCGCCGCCTAGCGGACAATGAGCAGTTCTTC
TRBV12-3/TRBV12-4	TRBD1	TRBJ2-7	NA	CASSFRTGSYEQYF	TGTGCCAGCAGTTTTAGGACAGGGTCATACGAGCAGTACTTC
TRBV7-2	NA	TRBJ2-7	few	CASSLASGAEQYF	TGTGCCAGCAGCTTAGCGTCCGGGGCCGAGCAGTACTTC
TRBV5-4	NA	TRBJ2-3	few	CASKAGHTDTQYF	TGTGCCAGCAAGGCGGGGCACACAGATACGCAGTATTTT
TRBV29-1	NA	TRBJ2-1	NA	CSVDQEQFF	TGCAGCGTTGATCAGGAGCAGTTCTTC
TRBV12-3/TRBV12-4	NA	TRBJ1-5	few	CASSSRGSGNQPQHF	TGTGCCAGCAGTTCCCGTGGCTCGGGGAATCAGCCCCAGCATTTT
TRBV10-3	NA	TRBJ2-7	NA	CAISESGYRRYEQYF	TGTGCCATCAGTGAGTCCGGATACCGACGGTACGAGCAGTACTTC
TRBV12-3/TRBV12-4	TRBD2	TRBJ2-3	many	CATLRERSTDTQYF	TGTGCCACTTTGCGGGAGAGAAGCACAGATACGCAGTATTTT
TRBV9	NA	TRBJ2-3	NA	CASSVEPYTDTQYF	TGTGCCAGCAGCGTAGAACCGTACACAGATACGCAGTATTTT
TRBV11-2	NA	TRBJ2-7	few	CASSNTRPYRYEQYF	TGTGCCAGCAGCAATACTAGGCCCTACCGGTACGAGCAGTACTTC
TRBV29-1	TRBD1	TRBJ1-2	NA	CSVETGVDYGYTF	TGCAGCGTGGAGACAGGGGTGGACTATGGCTACACCTTC
TRBV6-1	NA	TRBJ1-1	NA	CASSADWQPNTEAFF	TGTGCCAGCAGTGCGGATTGGCAGCCGAACACTGAAGCTTTCTTT
TRBV3-1	NA	TRBJ2-1	few	CASSLGTLSYNEQFF	TGTGCCAGCAGCCTCGGGACTCTCAGCTACAATGAGCAGTTCTTC
TRBV4-3	TRBD1	TRBJ1-6	NA	CASRGQGGSPLHF	TGCGCCAGCAGGGGACAGGGGGGTTCACCCCTCCACTTT
TRBV5-5	NA	TRBJ2-1	NA	CASSWEVGGPYNEQFF	TGTGCCAGCAGCTGGGAGGTAGGGGGCCCCTACAATGAGCAGTTCTTC
TRBV5-6	NA	TRBJ2-7	NA	CASSPLPLSYEQYF	TGTGCCAGCAGCCCCCTGCCACTCTCCTACGAGCAGTACTTC
TRBV5-6	NA	TRBJ2-6	once	CASKPKSGANVLTF	TGTGCCAGCAAACCCAAGTCTGGGGCCAACGTCCTGACTTTC
TRBV24-1	NA	TRBJ2-7	few	CATRGRVGEQYF	TGTGCCACCCGGGGGCGAGTGGGTGAGCAGTACTTC
TRBV14	NA	TRBJ1-4	few	CASSQDGRGREKLFF	TGTGCCAGCAGCCAAGATGGCAGGGGACGCGAAAAACTGTTTTTT
TRBV29-1	NA	TRBJ1-3	NA	CSVDGTVSGNTIYF	TGCAGCGTTGATGGCACAGTCTCTGGAAACACCATATATTTT
TRBV18	TRBD2	TRBJ2-7	NA	CASSRDSGTIYEQYF	TGTGCCAGCTCAAGGGATAGCGGGACAATCTACGAGCAGTACTTC
TRBV5-1	NA	TRBJ1-2	few	CASSLGGNLEGYTF	TGCGCCAGCAGCTTGGGAGGGAATTTAGAAGGCTACACCTTC
TRBV5-6	NA	TRBJ2-7	few	CASSSRRTAYEQYF	TGTGCCAGCAGCTCCCGGCGGACAGCCTACGAGCAGTACTTC
TRBV5-1	TRBD1	TRBJ1-4	NA	CASSRDSRKEKLFF	TGCGCCAGCAGCCGGGACAGTAGGAAGGAAAAACTGTTTTTT
TRBV5-1	NA	TRBJ2-5	NA	CASSTARGAGETQYF	TGCGCCAGCAGCACGGCGAGGGGGGCCGGGGAGACCCAGTACTTC
TRBV11-2	NA	TRBJ2-1	few	CASSLGTGYSYNEQFF	TGTGCCAGCAGCCTCGGGACGGGGTACTCCTACAATGAGCAGTTCTTC
TRBV6-2/TRBV6-3	NA	TRBJ1-5	few	CASSYAHISNQPQHF	TGTGCCAGCAGTTACGCGCACATTAGCAATCAGCCCCAGCATTTT
TRBV11-2	TRBD1	TRBJ1-6	NA	CASSLSTTGVNSPLHF	TGTGCCAGCAGCTTATCTACGACAGGGGTAAATTCACCCCTCCACTTT
TRBV12-3/TRBV12-4	TRBD2	TRBJ2-1	few	CASSFAGTSGRIYNEQFF	TGTGCCAGCAGTTTTGCCGGGACTAGCGGGAGGATTTACAATGAGCAGTTCTTC